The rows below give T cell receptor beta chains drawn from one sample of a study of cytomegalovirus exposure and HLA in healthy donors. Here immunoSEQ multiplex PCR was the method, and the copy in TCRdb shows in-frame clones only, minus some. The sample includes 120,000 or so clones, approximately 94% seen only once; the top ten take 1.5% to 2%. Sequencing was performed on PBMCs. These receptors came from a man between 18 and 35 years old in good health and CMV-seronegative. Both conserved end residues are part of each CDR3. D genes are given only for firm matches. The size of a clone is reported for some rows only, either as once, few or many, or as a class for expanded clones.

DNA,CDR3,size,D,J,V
TGTGCCAGCAGTGAAGCCATGAAGCAGAACACTGAAGCTTTCTTT,CASSEAMKQNTEAFF,-,-,TRBJ1-1,TRBV2
TGCGCCAGCAGCCAAGATCCGGGGGAGCAGTACTTC,CASSQDPGEQYF,-,-,TRBJ2-7,TRBV4-3
TGCGCCAGCAGCTTGTGGCTTTGGCGGGAGGGAATCTCCTACGAGCAGTACTTC,CASSLWLWREGISYEQYF,-,TRBD2,TRBJ2-7,TRBV5-1
TGTGCCAGTAAGGGGACAGACCTTCTTCAGTACTTC,CASKGTDLLQYF,-,TRBD1,TRBJ2-4,TRBV19
TGTGCCAGCCGCCACGACGGACAGGGAAATCAGCCCCAGCATTTT,CASRHDGQGNQPQHF,-,TRBD1,TRBJ1-5,TRBV6-1
TGTGCCAGCGGGAGGAATGAGCAGTTCTTC,CASGRNEQFF,once,-,TRBJ2-1,TRBV28
TGTGCCACCGGGACAGGAGTCTCCTACGAGCAGTACTTC,CATGTGVSYEQYF,-,TRBD1,TRBJ2-7,TRBV15
TGTGCCTGGAATATACTAAACACTGAAGCTTTCTTT,CAWNILNTEAFF,-,-,TRBJ1-1,TRBV30
TGTGCCAGCAGTGAAGGGACTCAGTCATTTTACACCGGGGAGCTGTTTTTT,CASSEGTQSFYTGELFF,-,-,TRBJ2-2,TRBV6-1
TGTGCCAGCAGTTCTCGGACAGGGGCCACAACTTACGAGCAGTACTTC,CASSSRTGATTYEQYF,once,TRBD1,TRBJ2-7,TRBV27
TGTGCCAGTAGTACCGGGACTCTGCCCTCCTACAATGAGCAGTTCTTC,CASSTGTLPSYNEQFF,-,-,TRBJ2-1,TRBV19
TGTGCCAGCTCACGAGCCCGGGACAGGAACACTGAAGCTTTCTTT,CASSRARDRNTEAFF,-,TRBD1,TRBJ1-1,TRBV18
TGCAGCGTTGAAACAGGGGGAGCGAACACCGGGGAGCTGTTTTTT,CSVETGGANTGELFF,-,TRBD1,TRBJ2-2,TRBV29-1
TGTGCCAGCAGTGAGACAGGGAGGACCTACGAGCAGTACTTC,CASSETGRTYEQYF,-,-,TRBJ2-7,TRBV5-4
TGTGCCAGCATAAGCGCGTACAATGAGCAGTTCTTC,CASISAYNEQFF,-,-,TRBJ2-1,TRBV28
TGTGCCAGCAGCCAGGACAGAGCCTACGAGCAGTACTTC,CASSQDRAYEQYF,-,-,TRBJ2-7,TRBV4-2
TGTGCCAGCAGCCCCGAGCCCTCTTCGACAGGGAAGGGTCAGCCCCAGCATTTT,CASSPEPSSTGKGQPQHF,-,TRBD1,TRBJ1-5,TRBV7-3
TGTGCCACCAGCAGGGAAAACCGGCCGGGGCAGCCCCAGCATTTT,CATSRENRPGQPQHF,-,-,TRBJ1-5,TRBV15
TGTGCCAGCAGTCAGAGCGGAGGGGACACTGAAGCTTTCTTT,CASSQSGGDTEAFF,once,-,TRBJ1-1,TRBV27